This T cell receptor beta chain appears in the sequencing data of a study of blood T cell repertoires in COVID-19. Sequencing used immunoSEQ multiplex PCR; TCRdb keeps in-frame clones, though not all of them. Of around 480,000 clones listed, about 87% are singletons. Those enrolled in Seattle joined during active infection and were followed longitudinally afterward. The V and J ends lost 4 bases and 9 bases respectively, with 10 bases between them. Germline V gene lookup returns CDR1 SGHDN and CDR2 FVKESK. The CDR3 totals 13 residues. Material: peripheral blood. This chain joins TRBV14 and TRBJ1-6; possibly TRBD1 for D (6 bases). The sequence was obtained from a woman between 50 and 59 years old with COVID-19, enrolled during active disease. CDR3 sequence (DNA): TGTGCCAGCAGCCCTATGGGGGCTTCACCCCTCCACTTT. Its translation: CASSPMGASPLHF.